Given below is one T cell receptor (beta chain) in context. A J-beta primer mix and a sample-barcoded 5' primer were used in a second PCR of roughly 6 to 11 cycles. Every sample returned 3 million or more CDR3-containing paired-end reads. TCRdb ran MiXCR on the 5' RACE reads and lists one entry per CDR3 protein. The sample lists some 710,000 distinct CDR3 sequences; roughly 20% were seen once. The CDR3 covers 19 residues. CDR1 SEHNR and CDR2 FQNEAQ come from the germline V gene (reference sequence). Losses at the gene ends were 2 bases for V and 5 bases for J; bases not matched to a gene: 16. This entry comes from a study of blood T cells in healthy people across ages. Extraction yielded at least 5.5 micrograms of total RNA per sample.

V is TRBV7-9 and J is TRBJ1-3; 9 bases map to TRBD1. This sequence was found in a man between 65 and 85 years old in good health. Material for sequencing was blood. CDR3 coding DNA: TGTGCCAGCAGCTTAAATCGCCAAACAGGGGGCCCTCTCCGAAACACCATATATTTT. Its protein product is CASSLNRQTGGPLRNTIYF.